The 9 T cell receptor beta chains below come from one sample, sequenced in a study of cytomegalovirus exposure and HLA in healthy donors. The table came from immunoSEQ multiplex PCR; TCRdb's copy has only in-frame clones and leaves some out. The sample lists about 220,000 clones; around nine tenths were seen once. Sequencing was performed on PBMCs. These receptors originate from a woman aged 18-29 years in good health and CMV-seronegative.

The chain has TRBV5-1 and TRBJ2-5; 8 bases align to TRBD1. Germline V gene data show CDR1 as SGHRS and CDR2 as YFSETQ. The V segment lost 2 bases and the J segment 4 bases; nucleotides outside the gene matches: 4. This CDR3 contains 14 residues. CDR3 sequence (DNA): TGCGCCAGCAGCTTATCAGGGGGCGGAGAGACCCAGTACTTC. This codes for CASSLSGGGETQYF.

V usage is TRBV12-5 and J usage is TRBJ2-1, with 10 positions matching TRBD2. Unmatched junction bases numbered 6, after V lost 6 bases and J lost 4 bases. Germline loops: CDR1 LGHNT, CDR2 FRNRAP. The CDR3 contains 15 residues. The CDR3 sequence is CASGGGGLAYNEQFF. In nucleotides, the CDR3 is TGTGCTAGTGGCGGGGGGGGACTAGCGTACAATGAGCAGTTCTTC.

Here the CDR3 reads CASSTDGGPVGELFF. Here the CDR3 DNA reads TGTGCCAGCAGCACCGATGGAGGGCCGGTCGGGGAGCTGTTTTTT. The chain links TRBV5-4 to TRBJ2-2, with D perhaps TRBD2 (6 bases). There are 15 residues in the CDR3. Trimming left V 4 bases short and J 7 bases short, with 17 bases between. Germline V CDR1 and CDR2: SGHNT, YYREEE (reference sequence).

The chain has TRBV28 and TRBJ1-2; D uncertain. The germline CDR1 and CDR2 sequences are MDHEN and SYDVKM. The CDR3 runs 12 residues. Trimming took off 3 bases at V and 8 bases at J, with 10 bases between the two ends. In nucleotides, the CDR3 is TGTGCCAGCAGTTTGTCAGGAGGCGGCTACACCTTC. It encodes CASSLSGGGYTF.

The V call is TRBV28, the J call TRBJ1-1; D not resolved. CDR3 length: 12 residues. Deletions cut 4 bases from V and 7 bases from J, with 10 bases between. Germline loops: CDR1 MDHEN, CDR2 SYDVKM. CDR3 sequence: CASSSSGDEAFF. DNA for the CDR3: TGTGCCAGCAGTTCTTCAGGTGATGAAGCTTTCTTT.

The V gene is TRBV19, the J gene TRBJ2-1; 7 bases match TRBD1. CDR1 is LNHDA and CDR2 is SQIVND in the germline V gene (reference sequence). This CDR3 is built from 14 residues. J was trimmed by 5 bases and V by 4 bases; bases with no gene match: 5. The CDR3, as DNA: TGTGCCAGTAGTACGGGACAGACCAACAATGAGCAGTTCTTC. Its translation: CASSTGQTNNEQFF.

The chain couples TRBV29-1 to TRBJ1-2; 9 positions agree with TRBD1. Per the germline V gene, CDR1 is SQVTM and CDR2 is ANQGSEA. Unmatched junction bases numbered 8, after V lost 5 bases and J lost 7 bases. The CDR3 has 13 residues. The CDR3 sequence is CSVSEQGARGYTF. In nucleotides, the CDR3 is TGCAGCGTTTCCGAACAGGGGGCGCGTGGCTACACCTTC. Complete variable domain (other parts from reference TRBV29-1 and TRBJ1-2): SAVISQKPSRDICQRGTSLTIQCQVDSQVTMMFWYRQQPGQSLTLIATANQGSEATYESGFVIDKFPISRPNLTFSTLTVSNMSPEDSSIYLCSVSEQGARGYTFGSGTRLTVV.

The chain joins TRBV5-1 to TRBJ2-5; 12 bases line up with TRBD2. The germline V gene encodes CDR1 SGHRS and CDR2 YFSETQ. V lost 0 bases, J lost 1 base, and 4 bases stayed unmatched. The CDR3 spans 17 residues. DNA of the CDR3: TGCGCCAGCAGCTTGGCGCTAGCGGGAGGGCCCCAAGAGACCCAGTACTTC. Its translation: CASSLALAGGPQETQYF.

For the CDR3, the DNA is TGTGCCAGCAGTTCTCCAAACAGGGGCAACACAGATACGCAGTATTTT. Its protein product is CASSSPNRGNTDTQYF. This rearrangement joins TRBV27 to TRBJ2-3; 7 bases are shared with TRBD1. This CDR3 has 16 residues. The V and J ends lost 4 bases and 2 bases, in that order; junction bases with no gene match: 9. The germline gives CDR1 MNHEY, CDR2 SMNVEV (reference sequence).